One sample yielded the 14 T cell receptor beta chains listed below, sequenced in a study of blood T cells in healthy people across ages. A second about 7 to 12 cycle PCR used barcoded and J-beta primers. TCRdb processed the 5' RACE reads anew with MiXCR; each CDR3 protein has one entry. The sample shows nearly 800,000 distinct CDR3 sequences, roughly 25% of them seen only once. These data are also associated with another study on T cells of mothers and their children.

The sequencing input was blood. The receptors originated from a boy aged 5-17 years in good health.

The chain has TRBV20-1 and TRBJ2-7; TRBD1 aligns across 7 bases. With V trimmed by 0 bases and J by 6 bases, 11 bases remained unmatched. Germline CDR1 and CDR2: DFQATT and SNEGSKA (reference sequence). The CDR3 is 15 residues long. CDR3: CSARDGTDWGPEQYF. CDR3 sequence (DNA): TGCAGTGCTAGAGACGGGACAGATTGGGGCCCCGAGCAGTACTTC.

This clonotype has only a few counts. CDR3 loop: CSARVVTKYTGELFF. The DNA of the CDR3 is TGCAGTGCTAGAGTTGTGACTAAATACACCGGGGAGCTGTTTTTT. The chain uses TRBV20-1 and TRBJ2-2; D is perhaps TRBD2 (5 bases). This CDR3 region has 15 residues. V shed 1 base and J shed 3 bases, with 12 bases lying between them. From germline, CDR1 is DFQATT and CDR2 SNEGSKA (reference sequence).

This rearrangement joins TRBV11-3 to TRBJ1-5; tentative D call: TRBD1 (5 bases). Trimming removed 5 bases at V and 7 bases at J, with 21 bases between. The germline V gene encodes CDR1 SGHNT and CDR2 YENEEA. This CDR3 region has 16 residues. The CDR3 coding sequence is TGTGCCAGCAGCCATATGGAGGGGAAATCGGGGCAGCCCCAGCATTTT. Protein: CASSHMEGKSGQPQHF.

This clonotype has more than one count but fewer than ten. The chain carries TRBV5-1 and TRBJ1-2; no reliable D call. V gave up 6 bases and J gave up 2 bases, with 17 bases separating them. The length of the CDR3 is 15 residues. Germline CDR1 reads SGHRS; CDR2 reads YFSETQ. The CDR3 sequence: CASNSGAATNYGYTF. The CDR3 region has the DNA TGCGCCAGCAACTCAGGTGCAGCTACCAACTATGGCTACACCTTC.

This clonotype was seen only a few times. The V and J genes are TRBV2 and TRBJ2-7; 13 nucleotides agree with TRBD2. The CDR3 totals 15 residues. V lost 8 bases, J lost 1 base, and 5 bases stayed unmatched. In germline, CDR1 is SNHLY, CDR2 FYNNEI. For the CDR3, the DNA is TGTGCCAGCCGAGAGGGACTAGCGGGATCCTACGAGCAGTACTTC. This sequence encodes CASREGLAGSYEQYF.

The CDR3 is CASGLEGWLFYEQYF. CDR3 DNA: TGTGCTAGTGGTTTGGAAGGATGGCTCTTCTACGAGCAGTACTTC. The V and J genes are TRBV12-5 and TRBJ2-7; D gene ambiguous. Germline V gene sequence: CDR1 LGHNT, CDR2 FRNRAP. Deletions cut 1 base from V and 3 bases from J, with 13 bases between. This CDR3 has 15 amino acids.

This clonotype has a handful of counts. The chain is built from TRBV6-5 and TRBJ2-7; D possibly corresponds to TRBD2 (6 bases). CDR1 is MNHEY, CDR2 SVGAGI, per germline. The CDR3 runs 13 residues. Trimming took 7 bases from V and 3 from J, leaving 13 bases between them. Here the CDR3 reads CASTYRRGYEQYF. The CDR3 DNA is TGTGCCAGCACATATCGGCGGGGCTACGAGCAGTACTTC.

A few counts support this clonotype. This chain connects TRBV6-5 to TRBJ2-5, with TRBD1 matching 7 bases. The J call may be incorrect, as the DNA end agrees better with TRBJ2-7. Germline CDR1 reads MNHEY; CDR2 reads SVGAGI. This CDR3 comprises 13 residues. The CDR3 DNA reads TGTGCCAGCAGTAAGGGACAGAACTACGAGCAGTACTTC. As protein: CASSKGQNYEQYF.

This clonotype was seen a handful of times. V usage is TRBV5-1 and J usage is TRBJ2-5; 11 nucleotides align to TRBD2. The last part of the DNA fits TRBJ2-1 better; the J call may be wrong. Germline V gene data show CDR1 as SGHRS and CDR2 as YFSETQ. This CDR3 is built from 16 residues. CDR3 DNA: TGCGCCAGCAGCTTGCCGACTAGCGGGGAGAACAATGAGCAGTTCTTC. This gives the protein CASSLPTSGENNEQFF.

A few counts support this clonotype. V is TRBV12-3 or TRBV12-4 and J is TRBJ1-2; D possibly corresponds to TRBD1 (5 bases). The CDR3 is made up of 12 amino acids. With 10 bases removed from V and 5 bases from J, the gap between germline ends came to 14 bases. The CDR3 DNA reads TGTGCCAACTACGCAGGGAAGTATGGCTACACCTTC. Encoded protein: CANYAGKYGYTF.

V usage is TRBV29-1 and J usage is TRBJ1-6; 8 bases agree with TRBD1. J was trimmed by 8 bases and V by 6 bases; bases with no gene match: 9. Germline assignment: CDR1 SQVTM and CDR2 ANQGSEA. CDR3 size: 14 residues. CDR3 amino acids: CSVMDVTGDSPLHF. In DNA, the CDR3 is TGCAGCGTGATGGATGTGACAGGGGATTCACCCCTCCACTTT.

This clonotype was seen a few times. The J gene is TRBJ2-5, the V gene TRBV10-3; D remains ambiguous. The DNA matches TRBJ2-1 better at its end, which makes the J call doubtful. The V gene's germline CDR1 is ENHRY and CDR2 SYGVKD. The CDR3 is 14 amino acids. The CDR3 sequence is CAISAGSNANEQFF. The DNA of the CDR3 is TGTGCCATCAGTGCGGGCTCAAATGCCAATGAGCAGTTCTTC.

J is TRBJ2-3 and V is TRBV15; TRBD1 matches 7 bases. The CDR3 consists of 14 residues. CDR1 is LNHNV and CDR2 is YYDKDF in the germline V gene (reference sequence). The V and J ends lost 5 bases and 0 bases, in that order; junction bases with no gene match: 2. CDR3 nucleotide sequence: TGTGCCACCAGCGGGGGACAGAGCACAGATACGCAGTATTTT. Translated: CATSGGQSTDTQYF.

In its sample, this clonotype was seen a few times. The CDR3 region is CASSFILAGETYNEQFF. The CDR3 DNA is TGTGCCAGCAGCTTTATTCTAGCGGGGGAAACCTACAATGAGCAGTTCTTC. This chain uses TRBV7-6 with TRBJ2-1; 10 bases align to TRBD2. This CDR3 spans 17 amino acids. J gave up 2 bases and V 3 bases, and 7 bases lay outside the gene matches. Per the germline V gene, CDR1 is SGHVS and CDR2 is FNYEAQ.